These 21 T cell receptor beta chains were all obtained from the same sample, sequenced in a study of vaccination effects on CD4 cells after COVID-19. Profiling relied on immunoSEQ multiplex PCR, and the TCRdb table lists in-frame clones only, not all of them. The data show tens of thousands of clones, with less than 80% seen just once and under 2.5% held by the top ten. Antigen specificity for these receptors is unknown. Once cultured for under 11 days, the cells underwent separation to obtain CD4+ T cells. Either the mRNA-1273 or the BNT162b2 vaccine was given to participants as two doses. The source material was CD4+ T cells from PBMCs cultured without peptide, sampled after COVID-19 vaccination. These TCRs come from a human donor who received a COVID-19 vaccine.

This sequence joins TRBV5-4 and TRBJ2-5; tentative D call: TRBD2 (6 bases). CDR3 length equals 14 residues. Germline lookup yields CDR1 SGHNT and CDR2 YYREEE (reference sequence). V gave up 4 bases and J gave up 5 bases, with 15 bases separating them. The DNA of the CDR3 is TGTGCCAGCAGCCGCGGGACTCCGATCGAGACCCAGTACTTC. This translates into CASSRGTPIETQYF.

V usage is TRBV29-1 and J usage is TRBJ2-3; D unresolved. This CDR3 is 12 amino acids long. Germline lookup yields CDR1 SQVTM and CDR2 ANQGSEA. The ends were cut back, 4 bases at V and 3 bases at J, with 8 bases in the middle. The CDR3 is CSVGKNTDTQYF. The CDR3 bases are TGCAGCGTTGGTAAAAATACAGATACGCAGTATTTT.

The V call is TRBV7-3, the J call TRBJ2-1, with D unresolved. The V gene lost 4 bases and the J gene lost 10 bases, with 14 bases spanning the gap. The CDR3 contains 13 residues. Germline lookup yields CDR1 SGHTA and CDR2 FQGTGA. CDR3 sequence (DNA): TGTGCCAGCAGCTCAGGACGGCTGGAGGAGCAGTTCTTC. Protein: CASSSGRLEEQFF.

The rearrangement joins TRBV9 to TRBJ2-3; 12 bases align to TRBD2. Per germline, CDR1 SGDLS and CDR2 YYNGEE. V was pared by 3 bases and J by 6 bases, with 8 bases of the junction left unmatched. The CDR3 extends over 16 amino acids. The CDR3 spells CASSALWTSGADTQYF. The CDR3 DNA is TGTGCCAGCAGCGCGCTATGGACTAGCGGGGCCGATACGCAGTATTTT.

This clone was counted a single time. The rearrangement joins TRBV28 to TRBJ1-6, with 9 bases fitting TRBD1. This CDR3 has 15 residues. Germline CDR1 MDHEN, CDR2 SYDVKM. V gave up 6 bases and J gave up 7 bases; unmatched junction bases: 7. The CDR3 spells CASRPPGTGNSPLHF. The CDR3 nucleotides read TGTGCCAGCAGGCCTCCCGGGACAGGGAATTCACCCCTCCACTTT.

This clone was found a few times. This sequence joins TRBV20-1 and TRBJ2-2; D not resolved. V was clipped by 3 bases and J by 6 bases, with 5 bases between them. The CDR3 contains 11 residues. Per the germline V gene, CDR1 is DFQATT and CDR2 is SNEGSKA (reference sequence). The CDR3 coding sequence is TGCAGTGCTAGTGAGGCCGGGGAGCTGTTTTTT. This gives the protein CSASEAGELFF.

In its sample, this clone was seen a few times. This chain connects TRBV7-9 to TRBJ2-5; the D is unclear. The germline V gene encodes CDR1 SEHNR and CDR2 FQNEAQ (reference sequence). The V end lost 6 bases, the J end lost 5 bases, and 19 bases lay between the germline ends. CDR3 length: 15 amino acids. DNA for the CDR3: TGTGCCAGCAGTCTTGGAGAGAAATCCCAGGAGACCCAGTACTTC. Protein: CASSLGEKSQETQYF.

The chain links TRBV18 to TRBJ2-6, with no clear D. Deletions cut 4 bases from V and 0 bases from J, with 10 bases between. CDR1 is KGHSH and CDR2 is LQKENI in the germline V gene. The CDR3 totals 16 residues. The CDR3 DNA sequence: TGTGCCAGCTCACTAACAGTTTTCTCTGGGGCCAACGTCCTGACTTTC. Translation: CASSLTVFSGANVLTF.

The CDR3 here is CAISEFETGAYNEQFF. The CDR3 DNA reads TGTGCCATCAGTGAGTTTGAGACAGGGGCTTACAATGAGCAGTTCTTC. The rearrangement links TRBV10-3 to TRBJ2-1; TRBD1 matches 8 bases. V gave up 1 base and J gave up 4 bases; unmatched junction bases: 6. This CDR3 has 16 amino acids. From germline, CDR1 is ENHRY and CDR2 SYGVKD.

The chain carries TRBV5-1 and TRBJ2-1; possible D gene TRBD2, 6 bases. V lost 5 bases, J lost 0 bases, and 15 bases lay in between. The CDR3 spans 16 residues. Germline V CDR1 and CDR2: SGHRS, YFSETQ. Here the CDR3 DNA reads TGCGCCAGCAGGGGCGGGGTTTCTAACTCCTACAATGAGCAGTTCTTC. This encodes CASRGGVSNSYNEQFF. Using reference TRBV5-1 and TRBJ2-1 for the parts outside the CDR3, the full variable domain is KAGVTQTPRYLIKTRGQQVTLSCSPISGHRSVSWYQQTPGQGLQFLFEYFSETQRNKGNFPGRFSGRQFSNSRSEMNVSTLELGDSALYLCASRGGVSNSYNEQFFGPGTRLTVL.

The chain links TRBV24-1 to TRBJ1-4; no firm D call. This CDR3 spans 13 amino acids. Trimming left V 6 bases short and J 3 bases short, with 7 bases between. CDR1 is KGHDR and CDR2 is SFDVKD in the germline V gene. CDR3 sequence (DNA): TGTGCCACCAGTAGGGCCTCTAATGAAAAACTGTTTTTT. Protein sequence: CATSRASNEKLFF.

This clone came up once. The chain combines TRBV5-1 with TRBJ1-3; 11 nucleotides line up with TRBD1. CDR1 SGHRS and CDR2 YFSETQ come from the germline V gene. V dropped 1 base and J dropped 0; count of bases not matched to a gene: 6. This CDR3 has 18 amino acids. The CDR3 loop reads CASSLKPGQGASGNTIYF. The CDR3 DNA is TGCGCCAGCAGCTTGAAGCCTGGACAGGGGGCCTCTGGAAACACCATATATTTT.

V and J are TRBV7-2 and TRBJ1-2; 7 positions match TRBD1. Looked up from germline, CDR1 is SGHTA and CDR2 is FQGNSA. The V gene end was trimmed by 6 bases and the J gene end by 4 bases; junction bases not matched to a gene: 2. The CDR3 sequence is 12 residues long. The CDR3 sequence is CASSRQGYGYTF. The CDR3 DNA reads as TGTGCCAGCAGTCGACAGGGCTATGGCTACACCTTC.

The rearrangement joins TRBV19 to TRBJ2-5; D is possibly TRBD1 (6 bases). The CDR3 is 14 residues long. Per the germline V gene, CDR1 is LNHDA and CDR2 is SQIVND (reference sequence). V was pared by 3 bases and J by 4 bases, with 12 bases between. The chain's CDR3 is CASSIPGGAETQYF. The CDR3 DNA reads TGTGCCAGTAGTATTCCTGGGGGCGCAGAGACCCAGTACTTC.

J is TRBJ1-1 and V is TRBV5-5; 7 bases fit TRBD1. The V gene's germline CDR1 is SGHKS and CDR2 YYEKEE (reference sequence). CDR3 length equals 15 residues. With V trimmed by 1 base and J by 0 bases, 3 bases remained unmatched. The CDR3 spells CASSLIDRVNTEAFF. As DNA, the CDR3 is TGTGCCAGCAGCTTGATTGACAGGGTGAACACTGAAGCTTTCTTT.

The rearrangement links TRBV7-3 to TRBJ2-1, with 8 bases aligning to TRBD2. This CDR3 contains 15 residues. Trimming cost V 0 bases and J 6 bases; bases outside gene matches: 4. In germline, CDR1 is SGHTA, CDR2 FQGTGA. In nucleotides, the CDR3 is TGTGCCAGCAGCTTAACATCGGGACTAGGCAATGAGCAGTTCTTC. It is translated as CASSLTSGLGNEQFF.

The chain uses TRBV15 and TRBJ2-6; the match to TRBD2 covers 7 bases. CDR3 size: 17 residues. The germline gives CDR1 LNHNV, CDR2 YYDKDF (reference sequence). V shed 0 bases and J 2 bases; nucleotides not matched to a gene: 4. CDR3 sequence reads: CATSRDFGGAGANVLTF. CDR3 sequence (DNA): TGTGCCACCAGCAGAGATTTTGGGGGGGCTGGGGCCAACGTCCTGACTTTC.

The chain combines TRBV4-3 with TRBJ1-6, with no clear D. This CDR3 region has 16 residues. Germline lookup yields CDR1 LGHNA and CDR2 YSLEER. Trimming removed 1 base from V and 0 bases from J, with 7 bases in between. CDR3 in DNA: TGCGCCAGCAGCCAAGCGAGAAGCTCCTATAATTCACCCCTCCACTTT. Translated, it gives CASSQARSSYNSPLHF.

The CDR3 loop reads CASSRQGAADQETQYF. CDR3 coding DNA: TGCGCCAGCAGCCGACAGGGTGCGGCGGACCAAGAGACCCAGTACTTC. The rearrangement uses TRBV5-1 and TRBJ2-5, with 7 nucleotides matching TRBD1. CDR1 is SGHRS and CDR2 is YFSETQ in the germline V gene. Unmatched junction bases numbered 9, after V lost 4 bases and J lost 0 bases. There are 16 residues in the CDR3. The full variable domain, its missing parts supplied by reference TRBV5-1 and TRBJ2-5, is KAGVTQTPRYLIKTRGQQVTLSCSPISGHRSVSWYQQTPGQGLQFLFEYFSETQRNKGNFPGRFSGRQFSNSRSEMNVSTLELGDSALYLCASSRQGAADQETQYFGPGTRLLVL.

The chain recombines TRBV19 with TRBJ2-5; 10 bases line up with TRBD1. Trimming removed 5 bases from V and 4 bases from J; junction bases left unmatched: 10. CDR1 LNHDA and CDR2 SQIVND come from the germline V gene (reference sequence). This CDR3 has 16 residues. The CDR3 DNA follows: TGTGCCAGTAGTCCCAGAGCGAGACAGGGGGCAGAGACCCAGTACTTC. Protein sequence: CASSPRARQGAETQYF.

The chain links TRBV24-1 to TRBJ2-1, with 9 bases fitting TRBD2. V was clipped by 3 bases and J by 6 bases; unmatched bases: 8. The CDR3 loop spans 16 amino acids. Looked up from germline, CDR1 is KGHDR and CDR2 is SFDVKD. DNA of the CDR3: TGTGCCACCAGTGATCCGGGACTAGCAATTGTCAATGAGCAGTTCTTC. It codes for CATSDPGLAIVNEQFF.